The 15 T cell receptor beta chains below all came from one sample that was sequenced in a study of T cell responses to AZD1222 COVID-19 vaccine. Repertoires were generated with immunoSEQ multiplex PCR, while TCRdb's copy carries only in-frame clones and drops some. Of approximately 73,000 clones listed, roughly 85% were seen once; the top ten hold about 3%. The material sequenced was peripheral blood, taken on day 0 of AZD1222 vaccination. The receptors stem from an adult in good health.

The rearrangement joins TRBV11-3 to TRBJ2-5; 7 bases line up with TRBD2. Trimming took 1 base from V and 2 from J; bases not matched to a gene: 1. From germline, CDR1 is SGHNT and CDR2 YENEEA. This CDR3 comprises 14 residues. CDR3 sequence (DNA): TGTGCCAGCAGCTTAGGGGGGGGACAAGAGACCCAGTACTTC. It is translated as CASSLGGGQETQYF.

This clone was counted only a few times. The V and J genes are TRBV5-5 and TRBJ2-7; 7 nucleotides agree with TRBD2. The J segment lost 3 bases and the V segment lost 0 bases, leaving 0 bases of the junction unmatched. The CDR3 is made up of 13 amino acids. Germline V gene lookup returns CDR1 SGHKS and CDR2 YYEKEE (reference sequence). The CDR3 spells CASSLGEGYEQYF. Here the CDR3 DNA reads TGTGCCAGCAGCTTGGGGGAGGGCTACGAGCAGTACTTC.

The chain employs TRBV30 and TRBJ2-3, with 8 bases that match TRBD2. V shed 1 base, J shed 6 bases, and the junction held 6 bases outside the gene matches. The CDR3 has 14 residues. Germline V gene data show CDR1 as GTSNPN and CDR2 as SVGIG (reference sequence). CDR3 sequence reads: CAWSGGGGLDTQYF. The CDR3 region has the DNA TGTGCCTGGAGTGGTGGCGGGGGGCTCGATACGCAGTATTTT.

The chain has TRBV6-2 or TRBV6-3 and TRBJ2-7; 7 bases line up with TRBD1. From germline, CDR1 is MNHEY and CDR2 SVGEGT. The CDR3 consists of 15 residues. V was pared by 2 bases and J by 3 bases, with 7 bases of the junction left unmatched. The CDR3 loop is CASSYAGTALYEQYF. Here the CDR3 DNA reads TGTGCCAGCAGTTACGCTGGGACAGCCCTCTACGAGCAGTACTTC.

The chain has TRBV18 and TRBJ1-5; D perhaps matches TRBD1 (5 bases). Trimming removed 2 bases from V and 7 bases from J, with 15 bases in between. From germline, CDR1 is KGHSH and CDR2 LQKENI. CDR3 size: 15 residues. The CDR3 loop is CASSPSQGAGQPQHF. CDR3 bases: TGTGCCAGCTCACCAAGCCAAGGGGCGGGACAGCCCCAGCATTTT.

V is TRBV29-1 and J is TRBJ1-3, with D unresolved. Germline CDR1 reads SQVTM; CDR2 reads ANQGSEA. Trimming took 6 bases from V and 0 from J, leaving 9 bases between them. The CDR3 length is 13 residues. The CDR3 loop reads CSVSRNSGNTIYF. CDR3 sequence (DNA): TGCAGCGTGTCAAGAAACTCTGGAAACACCATATATTTT.

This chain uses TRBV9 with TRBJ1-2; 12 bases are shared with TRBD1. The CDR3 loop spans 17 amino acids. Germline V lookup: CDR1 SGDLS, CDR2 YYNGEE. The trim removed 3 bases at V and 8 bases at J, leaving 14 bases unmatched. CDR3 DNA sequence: TGTGCCAGCAGCGCAAGCACGGGACAGGGGGCATCAGGCGGCTACACCTTC. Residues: CASSASTGQGASGGYTF.

The CDR3 reads CASSSGTEQETQYF. CDR3 nucleotide sequence: TGTGCCAGCAGCTCCGGGACTGAGCAAGAGACCCAGTACTTC. The genes are TRBV6-2 or TRBV6-3 and TRBJ2-5, with D maybe TRBD2 (6 bases). V gave up 6 bases and J gave up 2 bases, with 13 bases separating them. Germline V lookup: CDR1 MNHEY, CDR2 SVGEGT. This CDR3 has 14 residues.

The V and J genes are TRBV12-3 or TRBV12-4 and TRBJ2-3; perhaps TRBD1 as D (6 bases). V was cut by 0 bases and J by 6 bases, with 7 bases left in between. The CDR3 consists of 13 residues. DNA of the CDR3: TGTGCCAGCAGTTTAGCGCAGGGGGATACGCAGTATTTT. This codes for CASSLAQGDTQYF.

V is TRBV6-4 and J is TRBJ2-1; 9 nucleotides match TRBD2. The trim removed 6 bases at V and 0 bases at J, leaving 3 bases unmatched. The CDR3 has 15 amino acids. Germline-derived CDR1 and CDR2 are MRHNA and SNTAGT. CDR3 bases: TGTGCCAGCAGCGCACTAGCGGGCTCCTACAATGAGCAGTTCTTC. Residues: CASSALAGSYNEQFF.

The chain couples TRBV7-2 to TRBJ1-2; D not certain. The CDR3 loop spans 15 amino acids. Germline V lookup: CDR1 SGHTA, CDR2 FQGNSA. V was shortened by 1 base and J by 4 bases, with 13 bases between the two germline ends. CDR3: CASSLGPGVGYGYTF. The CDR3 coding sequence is TGTGCCAGCAGCTTAGGGCCGGGCGTTGGCTATGGCTACACCTTC.

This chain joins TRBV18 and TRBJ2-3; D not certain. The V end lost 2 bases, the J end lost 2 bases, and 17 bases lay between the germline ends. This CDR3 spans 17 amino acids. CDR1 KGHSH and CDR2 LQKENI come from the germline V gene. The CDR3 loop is CASSPFGFGENTDTQYF. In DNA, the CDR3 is TGTGCCAGCTCACCATTTGGTTTTGGTGAGAACACAGATACGCAGTATTTT.

The CDR3 DNA reads as TGTGCCTGCCGACCGGGGGGCAGCGTGAACACTGAAGCTTTCTTT. This sequence encodes CACRPGGSVNTEAFF. The chain employs TRBV6-5 and TRBJ1-1; D might be TRBD1 (6 bases). Germline V gives CDR1 MNHEY, CDR2 SVGAGI. Trimming stripped 11 bases from V and 0 bases from J, with 19 bases between. This CDR3 contains 15 residues.

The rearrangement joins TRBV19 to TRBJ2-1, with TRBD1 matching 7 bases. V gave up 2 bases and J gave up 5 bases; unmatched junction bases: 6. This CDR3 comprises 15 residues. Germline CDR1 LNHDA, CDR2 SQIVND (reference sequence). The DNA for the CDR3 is TGTGCCAGTAGTATAACAGGGGTGGACGACAATGAGCAGTTCTTC. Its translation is CASSITGVDDNEQFF.

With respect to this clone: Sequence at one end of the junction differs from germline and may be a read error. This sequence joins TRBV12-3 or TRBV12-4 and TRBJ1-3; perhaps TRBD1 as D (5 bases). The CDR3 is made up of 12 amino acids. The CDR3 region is CASSLGWEQAGF. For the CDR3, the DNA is TGTGCCAGCAGTTTAGGATGGGAACAGGCGGGTTTT.